One and the same sample provided the 15 T cell receptor beta chains below, sequenced in a study of human T cells and chemical hapten exposure. The sample's time point: patch test 3, about 24 weeks after DPC sensitization. Stated treatment: therapeutic diphenylcyclopropenone sensitization with weekly scalp DPC. MiXCR was run by TCRdb on the RACE reads, yielding one entry per CDR3 protein. In the table there are about 92,000 distinct CDR3 sequences, 11% of which are singletons. The specimen comprised whole blood, sampled in connection with sensitization to the hapten diphenylcyclopropenone (DPC). The receptors were gathered from a woman in her 30s with alopecia areata. Some clones in this sample may be carry-over from other donors' samples.

The table lists this clonotype with many counts. This chain links TRBV27 with TRBJ2-4; TRBD2 aligns across 8 bases. The germline V gene has CDR1 MNHEY and CDR2 SMNVEV (reference sequence). The J segment lost 7 bases and the V segment lost 6 bases, leaving 5 bases of the junction unmatched. The CDR3 spans 13 residues. This CDR3 is CASRSRGGNIQYF. The CDR3, as DNA: TGTGCCAGCAGGTCCCGCGGGGGGAACATTCAGTACTTC.

This clonotype was counted ten times or more. CDR3 coding DNA: TGCGCCAGCAGGGGACAGGGGAACACCGGGGAGCTGTTTTTT. Its translation: CASRGQGNTGELFF. The chain has TRBV5-1 and TRBJ2-2; 9 nucleotides line up with TRBD1. Trimming removed 5 bases from V and 1 base from J; junction bases left unmatched: 0. The germline gives CDR1 SGHRS, CDR2 YFSETQ. This CDR3 spans 14 amino acids.

This chain connects TRBV20-1 to TRBJ2-3; D gene unclear. Germline V lookup: CDR1 DFQATT, CDR2 SNEGSKA (reference sequence). The V and J ends lost 4 bases and 6 bases respectively, with 11 bases between them. There are 12 residues in the CDR3. CDR3: CSAIPSGDTQYF. Written as DNA, the CDR3 is TGCAGTGCTATACCATCCGGGGATACGCAGTATTTT.

Ten or more counts support this clonotype. The V call is TRBV24-1, the J call TRBJ2-2, with 9 bases that match TRBD2. This CDR3 comprises 17 residues. V lost 7 bases, J lost 8 bases, and 16 bases stayed unmatched. In germline, CDR1 is KGHDR, CDR2 SFDVKD. In DNA form, the CDR3 reads TGTGCCACCAGGCCGAGAGGTGGTAGCGGGAGTGGAGGGGAGCTGTTTTTT. Residues: CATRPRGGSGSGGELFF.

This clonotype was counted many times. The rearrangement links TRBV7-9 to TRBJ2-6, with D maybe TRBD1 (6 bases). The CDR3 length is 17 residues. Germline lookup yields CDR1 SEHNR and CDR2 FQNEAQ (reference sequence). V was cut by 5 bases and J by 4 bases, with 18 bases left in between. The CDR3 DNA follows: TGTGCCAGCAGCCTCCCCCCAGGGGCGCCCGGGGCCAACGTCCTGACTTTC. Translation gives CASSLPPGAPGANVLTF.

This chain connects TRBV5-1 to TRBJ1-4, with D tentatively TRBD1 (5 bases). The CDR3 is made up of 14 amino acids. Germline V lookup: CDR1 SGHRS, CDR2 YFSETQ. Trimming removed 2 bases at V and 9 bases at J, with 14 bases between. CDR3 bases: TGCGCCAGCAGCTTTGACAGCGTTGGGAAAAAACTGTTTTTT. Translated: CASSFDSVGKKLFF.

This clonotype was recorded many times. The chain combines TRBV4-3 with TRBJ1-1; D call uncertain. This CDR3 contains 13 residues. Germline V gene lookup returns CDR1 LGHNA and CDR2 YSLEER. The V and J ends lost 0 bases and 1 base respectively, with 3 bases between them. As DNA, the CDR3 is TGCGCCAGCAGCCAAGAACCGAACACTGAAGCTTTCTTT. Translation gives CASSQEPNTEAFF.

This clonotype has ten or more counts. The chain couples TRBV15 to TRBJ1-3; D ambiguous. The germline CDR1 and CDR2 sequences are LNHNV and YYDKDF (reference sequence). The CDR3 runs 14 residues. V lost 1 base, J lost 3 bases, and 7 bases lay in between. As DNA, the CDR3 is TGTGCCACCAGCAGAGTCGGCCATGGAAACACCATATATTTT. Translation: CATSRVGHGNTIYF.

This clonotype has a handful of counts. The chain is built from TRBV29-1 and TRBJ2-3, with no clear D. Germline CDR1 and CDR2: SQVTM and ANQGSEA. The CDR3 is 12 amino acids. The chain's CDR3 is CRVSPGTDTQYF. The CDR3 nucleotides read TGCAGAGTATCGCCGGGCACAGATACGCAGTATTTT.

The V call is TRBV20-1, the J call TRBJ1-2, with D possibly being TRBD1 (6 bases). This CDR3 contains 12 residues. Germline V gene sequence: CDR1 DFQATT, CDR2 SNEGSKA (reference sequence). The V end lost 2 bases, the J end lost 8 bases, and 12 bases lay between the germline ends. The CDR3 DNA is TGCAGTGCTAGAAGGGGGGGTAAAGGCTACACCTTC. Translating gives CSARRGGKGYTF.

The sample holds a few counts of this clonotype. The chain uses TRBV28 and TRBJ1-2; D call uncertain. The germline V gene has CDR1 MDHEN and CDR2 SYDVKM. The V end was cut by 3 bases, the J end by 0 bases, with 11 bases between. This CDR3 region has 15 residues. This chain's CDR3 is CASSLTQQANYGYTF. In nucleotides, the CDR3 is TGTGCCAGCAGTTTGACACAGCAGGCTAACTATGGCTACACCTTC.

This clonotype was counted ten times or more. The J gene is TRBJ1-4, the V gene TRBV7-2, with 11 nucleotides matching TRBD1. After removal of 5 bases from V and 3 bases from J, the junction contained 14 bases not matched to a gene. Germline lookup yields CDR1 SGHTA and CDR2 FQGNSA. The CDR3 spans 19 residues. The CDR3 sequence is CASSNGTGGTHRPNEKLFF. In DNA, the CDR3 is TGTGCCAGCAGCAACGGGACAGGGGGGACACATCGCCCTAATGAAAAACTGTTTTTT.

This clonotype was picked up many times. V is TRBV30 and J is TRBJ2-2; possibly TRBD2 for D (6 bases). V shed 5 bases and J shed 3 bases, with 10 bases lying between them. Germline assignment: CDR1 GTSNPN and CDR2 SVGIG (reference sequence). The CDR3 has 13 residues. CDR3 sequence reads: CAWPSDYTGELFF. The CDR3 nucleotides read TGTGCCTGGCCTAGCGACTACACCGGGGAGCTGTTTTTT.

This clonotype was picked up a small number of times. The chain has TRBV6-2 or TRBV6-3 and TRBJ1-5, with unresolved D. CDR3 length: 15 amino acids. The V gene's germline CDR1 is MNHEY and CDR2 SVGEGT. Trimming removed 0 bases at V and 7 bases at J, with 13 bases between. CDR3 DNA: TGTGCCAGCAGTTACTCGATTGAGGGTGACCAGCCCCAGCATTTT. It is translated as CASSYSIEGDQPQHF.

This clonotype appeared many times. The chain recombines TRBV7-9 with TRBJ2-3, with D maybe TRBD2 (6 bases). The CDR3 runs 13 residues. V lost 0 bases to trimming and J lost 6 bases, with 7 bases between them. The germline V gene has CDR1 SEHNR and CDR2 FQNEAQ (reference sequence). CDR3 residues: CASSLAGSDTQYF. Written as DNA, the CDR3 is TGTGCCAGCAGCTTAGCCGGGAGTGATACGCAGTATTTT.